Listed here is a single T cell receptor beta chain. Its specific antigen is unknown. Base qualities are missing; no much larger clone stands one base away. The CDR3 regions of human TCRbeta chains were subjected to immunosequencing. From the authors' description of their analysis: Repertoire TCRs were matched against a reference library of SARS-CoV-2-specific TCRs generated with the MIRA antigen-specificity platform. Breadth was defined as the fraction of unique TCRs that were SARS-CoV-2-associated, and depth was defined as the fraction of total T cells that were SARS-CoV-2-associated. Using the MIRA data, each spike-specific TCR was assigned both to the spike region to which the TCR was reactive and to a CD4 or CD8 class. Log10-transformed breadth and depth values were compared by one-way ANOVA with Sidak's multiple comparisons tests. TCRdb's version of the immuneACCESS table is confined to in-frame rearrangements and falls short of the full clone set. An unresolved V gene accounts for under half of the shortfall where checked; the remainder is of unknown origin. V, J and clone size are taken as reported in that table, and D and trimming were inferred from the DNA itself. The sample data list some 180,000 clones, and just over 90% of these were observed just once. More than 1.5% of the sample belongs to the ten largest clones.

Its CDR3 holds 15 amino acids, cysteine through phenylalanine. The read is trimmed to its CDR3 DNA, 45 bases read in frame from base 1. Trimming takes 4 bases from V and 4 bases from J, and the germline ends sit 16 bases apart. Based on the germline V gene, the CDR1 and CDR2 sequences are SGHTA and FQGNSA. This sample was taken from a study of T cell responses to AZD1222 COVID-19 vaccine (dated by TCRdb to about 2021). In terms of the full investigation: A total of more than 230 trial participants underwent TCR sequencing, of whom roughly 210 received two doses of AZD1222 and roughly 25 received two doses of the MenACWY control vaccine. Trial participants were enrolled by age into 18-55, 56-69 and 70-plus year subgroups, with around 140, 26 and 57 TCR-sequenced participants respectively. Overall study results and their limits: Only a handful of AZD1222 recipients were SARS-CoV-2 seropositive at baseline, limiting conclusions about previously exposed vaccinees. Reportedly, close to half of the unique spike-specific TCRs recognized epitopes lying outside the regions that are mutated in the B.1.351 and B.1.1.7 variants. Participants were mostly white British, with more females than males. The authors suggested clonal diversity may have been underestimated. Spike-specific TCR breadth and depth rose significantly after two AZD1222 doses compared with day 0 and with MenACWY recipients. Because no samples from the day 14 peak response were available, repertoires could be characterized only after the peak T cell response. Vaccine-associated CD4 TCRs spanned the whole spike protein, with dominant responses in regions 160-218 and 743-854. The 56-69-year group was small, and its depth increase did not reach significance, likely because of low power.

Taken with the paper, the label for time point translates to: about 28 days (+/-7) after the second vaccine dose. Because spike-specific TCR depth and breadth did not differ between the two schedules, AZD1222 recipients who got a second dose at roughly 4 weeks were pooled with those who got a second dose at roughly 12 weeks. The vaccinee samples were drawn from two UK trials, COV001 and COV002, one of which was a single-blind randomized controlled phase 2/3 trial testing AZD1222 (ChAdOx1 nCoV-19) in healthy adults. Trial participant PBMC samples were collected at day 0 and day 28 after the second dose for TCRbeta chain sequencing.

Rearrangement joined TRBV7-2 to TRBJ1-2; a tentative D call is TRBD1 (6 bases match). The sequence came from an adult who received the AZD1222 COVID-19 vaccine. Specimen: peripheral blood, collected 28 days after the second AZD1222 dose. Here is the DNA: TGTGCCAGCAGCTCCCAGACAGGAGGTGGCTATGGCTACACCTTC. Translated, it gives CASSSQTGGGYGYTF.